This paragraph covers one TCR beta chain sequence. This sample stems from a study of cytomegalovirus exposure and HLA in healthy donors. Use of 60 Vbeta and 13 Jbeta primers characterized the PCR. Sequencing used immunoSEQ multiplex PCR; TCRdb keeps in-frame clones, though not all of them. The sample consists of about 69,000 clones, about three quarters of them appearing once. Trimming pared 3 bases from V and 7 bases from J, leaving 7 bases between. CDR1 and CDR2 from the germline V gene are SGHAT and FQNNGV. CDR3 size: 11 residues. Donors in the study were healthy people who gave bone marrow. Sample: PBMCs. This TCR derives from a man aged 18 to 30 in good health and CMV-seronegative. The rearrangement uses TRBV11-2 and TRBJ2-7; D is perhaps TRBD1 (5 bases). CDR3 region: CASSFDREQYF. The CDR3 nucleotides are TGTGCCAGCAGCTTCGACAGAGAGCAGTACTTC.